Sequencing of this T cell receptor (beta chain) was carried out in a study of blood T cell repertoires in COVID-19. Study at large: Spain, Italy and the United States supplied samples that represented acute and convalescent COVID-19. The cDNA or gDNA used as material had been derived from T cells, B-cell-depleted T cells, or PBMCs.

The CDR3 sequence is 16 residues long. Germline V CDR1 and CDR2: MNHEY, SVGAGI. J gave up 2 bases and V 2 bases, and 4 bases lay outside the gene matches. As processed by the authors: Nucleated cell number was recorded as an estimate derived from reference gene primer amplification. The assay was immunoSEQ multiplex PCR, and TCRdb's table has in-frame clones only and misses some. The V and J calls and clone size come from that table; D and trimming were worked out from the DNA. The data show about 60,000 clones, with approximately 86% seen just once and approximately 6.6% held by the top ten. This receptor was identified in a man aged 60 to 75 with acute or convalescent COVID-19. The V gene is TRBV6-5, the J gene TRBJ2-3, with 10 bases aligning to TRBD2. The sequencing input was peripheral blood. Here the CDR3 reads CASSYQRGGITDTQYF. The CDR3 nucleotides read TGTGCCAGCAGTTACCAGCGGGGGGGAATCACAGATACGCAGTATTTT.